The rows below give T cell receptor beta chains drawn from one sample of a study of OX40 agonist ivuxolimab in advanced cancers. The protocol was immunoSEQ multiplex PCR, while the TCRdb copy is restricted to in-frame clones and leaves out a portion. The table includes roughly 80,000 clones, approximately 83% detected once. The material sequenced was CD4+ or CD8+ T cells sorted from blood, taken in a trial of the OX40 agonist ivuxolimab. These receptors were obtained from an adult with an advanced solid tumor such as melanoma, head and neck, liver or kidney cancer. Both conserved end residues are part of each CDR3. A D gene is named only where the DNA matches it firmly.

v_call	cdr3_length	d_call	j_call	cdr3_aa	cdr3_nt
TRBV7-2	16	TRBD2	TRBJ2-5	CASSSRLAGGSMPQYF	TGTGCCAGCAGCTCCAGACTAGCGGGGGGGTCTATGCCCCAGTACTTC
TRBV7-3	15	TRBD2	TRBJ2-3	CASSLIAGGTDTQYF	TGTGCCAGCAGCTTAATAGCGGGGGGGACAGATACGCAGTATTTT
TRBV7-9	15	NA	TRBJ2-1	CASSPQGGRYNEQFF	TGTGCCAGCAGCCCTCAGGGGGGGAGATACAATGAGCAGTTCTTC
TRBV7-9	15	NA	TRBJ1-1	CASSLGLGVGTEAFF	TGTGCCAGCAGCTTAGGTTTGGGGGTCGGCACTGAAGCTTTCTTT
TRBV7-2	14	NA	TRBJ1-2	CASSPAGDNYGYTF	TGTGCCAGCAGCCCGGCAGGGGATAACTATGGCTACACCTTC
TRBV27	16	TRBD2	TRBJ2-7	CASSLSSGSFGYEQYF	TGTGCCAGCAGTTTGTCTAGCGGGAGTTTCGGCTACGAGCAGTACTTC
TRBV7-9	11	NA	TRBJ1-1	CASSYSTEAFF	TGTGCCAGCAGTTACAGCACTGAAGCTTTCTTT
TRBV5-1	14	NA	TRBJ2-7	CASSLVSGPYEQYF	TGCGCCAGCAGCTTAGTAAGCGGACCCTACGAGCAGTACTTC
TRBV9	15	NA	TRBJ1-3	CASSAGTGSGNTIYF	TGTGCCAGCAGCGCCGGCACAGGCTCTGGAAACACCATATATTTT
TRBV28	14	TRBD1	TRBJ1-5	CASSSGQAGQPQHF	TGTGCCAGCAGTTCCGGACAGGCGGGTCAGCCCCAGCATTTT
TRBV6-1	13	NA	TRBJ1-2	CASSEAGNYGYTF	TGTGCCAGCAGTGAAGCCGGAAACTATGGCTACACCTTC
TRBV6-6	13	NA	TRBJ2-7	CASREGGSYEQYF	TGTGCCAGCAGGGAAGGGGGGTCCTACGAGCAGTACTTC
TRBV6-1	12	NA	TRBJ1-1	CASSPGNTEAFF	TGTGCCAGCAGCCCAGGGAACACTGAAGCTTTCTTT
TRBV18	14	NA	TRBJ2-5	CASSPPIGRETQYF	TGTGCCAGCTCACCACCGATTGGGAGGGAGACCCAGTACTTC
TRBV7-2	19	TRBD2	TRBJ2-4	CASSLQPSGRVLAKNIQYF	TGTGCCAGCAGCTTACAGCCTAGCGGGAGGGTCCTAGCCAAAAACATTCAGTACTTC
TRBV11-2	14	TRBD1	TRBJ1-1	CASSLDRGYGEAFF	TGTGCCAGCAGCTTGGACAGGGGATATGGTGAAGCTTTCTTT
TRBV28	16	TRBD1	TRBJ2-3	CASSLTPGQGNDTQYF	TGTGCCAGCAGTTTAACGCCGGGACAGGGAAATGATACGCAGTATTTT
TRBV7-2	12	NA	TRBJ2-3	CASSSGRLRQYF	TGTGCCAGCAGCTCTGGACGGCTAAGGCAGTATTTT
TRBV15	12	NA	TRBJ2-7	CATGFGLYEQYF	TGTGCAACCGGTTTCGGCCTTTACGAGCAGTACTTC
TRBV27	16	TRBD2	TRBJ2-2	CASGTSGTSATGELFF	TGTGCCAGCGGAACCTCGGGGACTAGCGCCACCGGGGAGCTGTTTTTT
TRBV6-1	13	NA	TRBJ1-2	CASSESQGLGYTF	TGTGCCAGCAGTGAATCGCAGGGGTTGGGCTACACCTTC
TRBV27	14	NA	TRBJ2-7	CASSSSRGKYEQYF	TGTGCCAGCTCATCTTCCCGGGGGAAATACGAGCAGTACTTC
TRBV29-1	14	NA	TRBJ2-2	CSGAGTANTGELFF	TGCAGCGGGGCGGGGACAGCGAACACCGGGGAGCTGTTTTTT
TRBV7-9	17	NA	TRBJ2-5	CASSLSLANKYQETQYF	TGTGCCAGCAGCTTAAGCCTAGCGAATAAGTACCAAGAGACCCAGTACTTC
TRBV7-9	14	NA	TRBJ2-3	CASSLQGNADTQYF	TGTGCCAGCAGCTTACAGGGAAACGCAGATACGCAGTATTTT
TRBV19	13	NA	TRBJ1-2	CASSPRGNYGYTF	TGTGCCAGTAGCCCACGTGGAAACTATGGCTACACCTTC
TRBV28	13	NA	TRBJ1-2	CASSLDRDYGYTF	TGTGCCAGCAGTCTCGACAGAGACTATGGCTACACCTTC
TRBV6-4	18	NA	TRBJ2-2	CASSDPSNLPGPTGELFF	TGTGCCAGCAGTGACCCATCGAACCTTCCCGGCCCCACCGGGGAGCTGTTTTTT
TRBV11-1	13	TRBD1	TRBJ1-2	CASSSDRGYGYTF	TGTGCCAGCAGCTCTGACAGGGGCTATGGCTACACCTTC
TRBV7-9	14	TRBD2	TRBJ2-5	CASSSDYPSGGAYF	TGTGCCAGCAGCTCAGACTACCCCAGCGGGGGGGCGTACTTC
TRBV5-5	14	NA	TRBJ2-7	CASSGGTVTYEQYF	TGTGCCAGCAGCGGCGGGACAGTCACCTACGAGCAGTACTTC
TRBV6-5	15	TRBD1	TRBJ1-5	CASKVTGRGNQPQHF	TGTGCCAGCAAAGTGACAGGGCGTGGCAATCAGCCCCAGCATTTT